This T cell receptor (beta chain) originates from a study of Tregs in tolerant kidney transplant recipients. V dropped 0 bases and J dropped 5 bases, with 10 bases sitting between them. The germline V gene has CDR1 MNHEY and CDR2 SVGAGI. The CDR3 is made up of 14 amino acids. Study-level findings and limits: Expanding Tregs on activated donor B cells appeared to best identify donor-specific TCRbeta clones.

Only in-frame clones appear in the TCRdb table, and some are missing; sequencing was by immunoSEQ multiplex PCR. This table has under 300,000 clones, 65% to 85% appearing once. This clone has only one observation. Its specificity is unknown. Sequencing was performed on CD4+ T cells from blood. This chain uses TRBV6-5 with TRBJ2-5; D is undetermined. This TCR came from a human donor in good health. The CDR3 reads CASSYSASRETQYF. DNA for the CDR3: TGTGCCAGCAGTTACTCGGCTAGTAGGGAGACCCAGTACTTC.